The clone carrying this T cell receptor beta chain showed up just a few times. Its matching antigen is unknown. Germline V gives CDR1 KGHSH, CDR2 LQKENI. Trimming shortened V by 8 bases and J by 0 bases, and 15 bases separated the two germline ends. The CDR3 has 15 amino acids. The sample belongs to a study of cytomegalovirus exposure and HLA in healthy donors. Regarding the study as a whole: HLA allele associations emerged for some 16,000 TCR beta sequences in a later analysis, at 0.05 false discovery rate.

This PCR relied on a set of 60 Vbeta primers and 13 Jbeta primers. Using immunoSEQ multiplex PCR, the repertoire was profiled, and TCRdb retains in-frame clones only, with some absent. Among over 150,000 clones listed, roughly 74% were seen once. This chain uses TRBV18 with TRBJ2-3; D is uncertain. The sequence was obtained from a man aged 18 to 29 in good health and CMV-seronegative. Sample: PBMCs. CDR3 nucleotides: TGTGCCAGCCGGAGAGCCTCGTCGAGCACAGATACGCAGTATTTT. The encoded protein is CASRRASSSTDTQYF.